This T cell receptor beta chain was obtained from a study of spatial heterogeneity in lung cancer. Stated time point: sample taken at primary tumor resection. TCRs were sequenced from unsorted whole RNA of tumor, nontumor lung or PBMC. A distinct unique molecular identifier was carried by each TCR cDNA molecule. In TCRdb, the 5' RACE reads were re-called with MiXCR into one record per CDR3 protein. The sample contains roughly 48,000 distinct CDR3 sequences, 10% to 15% of which appear only once. This clonotype was recorded a few times. Looked up from germline, CDR1 is LNHDA and CDR2 is SQIVND (reference sequence). The germline V and J ends were trimmed by 2 bases and 4 bases, with 6 bases remaining between them. CDR3 length: 13 amino acids.

This specimen consisted of PBMCs, obtained at surgery. The chain links TRBV19 to TRBJ1-5; D unresolved. This clonotype originated in a female donor with early-stage non-small cell lung cancer. This CDR3 reads CASSIQENQPQHF. CDR3 nucleotides: TGTGCCAGTAGTATACAGGAAAATCAGCCCCAGCATTTT.